This TCR beta chain was retrieved from a study of control samples from healthy donors and cancer patients. This CDR3 has 13 residues. The V gene's germline CDR1 is SGHTA and CDR2 FQGNSA. The V end was cut by 4 bases, the J end by 1 base, with 7 bases between. The table came from immunoSEQ multiplex PCR; TCRdb's copy has only in-frame clones and leaves some out. The sample records 55,000 to 70,000 clones, 90% being singletons. Sequencing input: PBMCs. The chain joins TRBV7-2 to TRBJ1-1; TRBD1 is a possible D gene (5 bases). This sequence originates from a man aged 55 to 69 with colorectal cancer. CDR3 nucleotides: TGTGCCAGCAGCTATGGACAGAACACTGAAGCTTTCTTT. The encoded protein is CASSYGQNTEAFF.